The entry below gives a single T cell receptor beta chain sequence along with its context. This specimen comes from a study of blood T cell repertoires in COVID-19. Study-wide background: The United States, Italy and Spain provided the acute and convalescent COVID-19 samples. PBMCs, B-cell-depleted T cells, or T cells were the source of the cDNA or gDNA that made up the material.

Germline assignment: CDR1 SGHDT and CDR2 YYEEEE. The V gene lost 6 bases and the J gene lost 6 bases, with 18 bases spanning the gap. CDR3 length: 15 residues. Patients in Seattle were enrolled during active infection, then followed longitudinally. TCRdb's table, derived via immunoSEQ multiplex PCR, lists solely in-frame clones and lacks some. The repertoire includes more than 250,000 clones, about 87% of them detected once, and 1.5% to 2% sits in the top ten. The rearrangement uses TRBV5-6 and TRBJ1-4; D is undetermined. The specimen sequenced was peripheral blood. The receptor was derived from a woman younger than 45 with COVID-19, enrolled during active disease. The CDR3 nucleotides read TGTGCCAGCACGAGCTCGAACGACACCTATGAAAAACTGTTTTTT. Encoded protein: CASTSSNDTYEKLFF.